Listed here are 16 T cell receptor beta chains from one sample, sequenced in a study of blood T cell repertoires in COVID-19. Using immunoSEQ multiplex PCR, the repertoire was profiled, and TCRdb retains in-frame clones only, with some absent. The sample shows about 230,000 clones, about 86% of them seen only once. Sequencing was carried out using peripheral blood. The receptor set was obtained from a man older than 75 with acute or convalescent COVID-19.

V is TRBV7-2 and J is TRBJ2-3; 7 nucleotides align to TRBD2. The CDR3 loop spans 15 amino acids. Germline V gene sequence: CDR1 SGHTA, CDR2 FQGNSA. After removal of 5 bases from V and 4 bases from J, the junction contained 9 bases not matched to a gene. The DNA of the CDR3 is TGTGCCAGCAGCCCCCAAGGCGGGGGTTCAGATACGCAGTATTTT. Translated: CASSPQGGGSDTQYF. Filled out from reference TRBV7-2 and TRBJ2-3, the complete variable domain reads GAGVSQSPSNKVTEKGKDVELRCDPISGHTALYWYRQSLGQGLEFLIYFQGNSAPDKSGLPSDRFSAERTGGSVSTLTIQRTQQEDSAVYLCASSPQGGGSDTQYFGPGTRLTVL.

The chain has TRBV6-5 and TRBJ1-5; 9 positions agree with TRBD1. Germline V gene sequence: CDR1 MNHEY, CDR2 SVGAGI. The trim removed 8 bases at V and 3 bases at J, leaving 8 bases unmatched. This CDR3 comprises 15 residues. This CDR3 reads CASVPPQGANQPQHF. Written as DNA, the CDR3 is TGTGCCAGCGTACCCCCACAGGGGGCCAATCAGCCCCAGCATTTT.

The CDR3 protein is CASSPTGVETQYF. Here the CDR3 DNA reads TGTGCCAGCAGTCCGACAGGGGTAGAGACCCAGTACTTC. The V and J genes are TRBV12-3 or TRBV12-4 and TRBJ2-5; 8 nucleotides align to TRBD1. The CDR3 sequence is 13 residues long. V was pared by 5 bases and J by 4 bases, with 3 bases of the junction left unmatched.

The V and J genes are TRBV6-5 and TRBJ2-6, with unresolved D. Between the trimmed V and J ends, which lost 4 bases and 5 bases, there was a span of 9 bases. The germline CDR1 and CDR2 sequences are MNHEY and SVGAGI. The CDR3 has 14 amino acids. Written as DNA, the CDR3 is TGTGCCAGCAGTTTGGCTTCCTGGGCCAACGTCCTGACTTTC. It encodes CASSLASWANVLTF.

The CDR3: CSASLRGLYEQYF. The CDR3 nucleotides are TGCAGTGCTAGTCTGCGGGGGCTCTACGAGCAGTACTTC. The V and J genes are TRBV20-1 and TRBJ2-7, with D perhaps matching TRBD2 (7 bases). V was shortened by 3 bases and J by 3 bases, with 12 bases between the two germline ends. The CDR3 is made up of 13 amino acids. The germline V gene has CDR1 DFQATT and CDR2 SNEGSKA (reference sequence).

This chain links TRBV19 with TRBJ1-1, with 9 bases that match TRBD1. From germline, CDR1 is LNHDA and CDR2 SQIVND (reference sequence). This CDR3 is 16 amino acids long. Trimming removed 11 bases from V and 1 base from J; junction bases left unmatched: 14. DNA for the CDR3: TGTGCCCGGGAACCGGGACAGGGTCCCCCGAACACTGAAGCTTTCTTT. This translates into CAREPGQGPPNTEAFF.

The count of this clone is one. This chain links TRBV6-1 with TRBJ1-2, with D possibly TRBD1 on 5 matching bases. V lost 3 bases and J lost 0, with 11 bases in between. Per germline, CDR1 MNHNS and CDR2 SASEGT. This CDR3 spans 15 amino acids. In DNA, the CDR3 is TGTGCCAGCAGTGATTGGACAATCCCTAACTATGGCTACACCTTC. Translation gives CASSDWTIPNYGYTF.

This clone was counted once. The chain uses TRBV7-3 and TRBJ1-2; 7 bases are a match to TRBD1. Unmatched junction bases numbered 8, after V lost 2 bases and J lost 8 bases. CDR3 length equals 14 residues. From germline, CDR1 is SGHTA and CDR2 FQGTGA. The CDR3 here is CASSLDREASGYTF. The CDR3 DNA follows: TGTGCCAGCAGCTTAGACAGGGAGGCTTCAGGCTACACCTTC.

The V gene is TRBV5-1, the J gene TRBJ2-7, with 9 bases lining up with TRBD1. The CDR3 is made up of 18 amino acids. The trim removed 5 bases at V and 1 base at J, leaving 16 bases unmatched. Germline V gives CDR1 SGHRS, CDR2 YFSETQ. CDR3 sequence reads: CASRREIYRGPTSYEQYF. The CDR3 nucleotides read TGCGCCAGCAGGCGGGAAATCTACAGGGGGCCTACTTCCTACGAGCAGTACTTC.

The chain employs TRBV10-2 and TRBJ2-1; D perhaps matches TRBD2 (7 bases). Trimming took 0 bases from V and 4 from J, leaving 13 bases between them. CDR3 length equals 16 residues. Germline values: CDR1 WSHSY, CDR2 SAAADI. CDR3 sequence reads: CASSESGGGTYNEQFF. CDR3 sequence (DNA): TGCGCCAGCAGTGAGTCAGGGGGGGGGACGTACAATGAGCAGTTCTTC.

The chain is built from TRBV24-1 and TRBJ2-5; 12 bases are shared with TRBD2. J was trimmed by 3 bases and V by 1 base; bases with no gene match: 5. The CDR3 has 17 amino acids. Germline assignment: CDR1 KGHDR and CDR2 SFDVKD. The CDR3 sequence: CATSDFKLAGGKETQYF. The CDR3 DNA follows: TGTGCCACCAGTGATTTTAAACTAGCGGGAGGAAAAGAGACCCAGTACTTC.

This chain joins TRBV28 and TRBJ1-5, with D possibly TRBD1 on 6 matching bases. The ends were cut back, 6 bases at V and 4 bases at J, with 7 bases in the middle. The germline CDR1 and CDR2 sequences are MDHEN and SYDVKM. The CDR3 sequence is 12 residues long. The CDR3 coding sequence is TGTGCCAGCAGGGGACAAAATCAGCCCCAGCATTTT. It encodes CASRGQNQPQHF.

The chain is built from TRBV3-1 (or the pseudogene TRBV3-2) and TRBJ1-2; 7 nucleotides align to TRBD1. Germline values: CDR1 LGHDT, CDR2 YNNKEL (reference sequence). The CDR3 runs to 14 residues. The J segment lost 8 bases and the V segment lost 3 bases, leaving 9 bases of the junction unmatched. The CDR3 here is CASSHRDSLGGYTF. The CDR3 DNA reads TGTGCCAGCAGCCACCGGGACAGCCTTGGAGGCTACACCTTC.

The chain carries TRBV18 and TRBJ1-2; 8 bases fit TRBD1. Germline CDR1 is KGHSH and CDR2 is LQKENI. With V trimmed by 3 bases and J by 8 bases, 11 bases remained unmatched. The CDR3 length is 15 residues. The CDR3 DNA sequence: TGTGCCAGCTCACCGGGTGGCAGGGGGCTAGAAGGCTACACCTTC. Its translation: CASSPGGRGLEGYTF.

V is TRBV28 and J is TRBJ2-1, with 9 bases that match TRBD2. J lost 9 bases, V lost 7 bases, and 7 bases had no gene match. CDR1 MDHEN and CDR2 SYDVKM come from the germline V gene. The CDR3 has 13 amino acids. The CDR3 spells CASNAGGPSEQFF. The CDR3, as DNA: TGTGCCAGCAATGCGGGAGGGCCCTCTGAGCAGTTCTTC. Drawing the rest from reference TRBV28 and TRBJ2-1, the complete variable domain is DVKVTQSSRYLVKRTGEKVFLECVQDMDHENMFWYRQDPGLGLRLIYFSYDVKMKEKGDIPEGYSVSREKKERFSLILESASTNQTSMYLCASNAGGPSEQFFGPGTRLTVL.

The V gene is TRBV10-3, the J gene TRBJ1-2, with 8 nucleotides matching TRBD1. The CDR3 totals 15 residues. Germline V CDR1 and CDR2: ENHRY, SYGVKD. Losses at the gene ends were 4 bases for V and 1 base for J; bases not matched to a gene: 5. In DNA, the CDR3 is TGTGCCATCAGTGGACAACAGGGGGGTAACTATGGCTACACCTTC. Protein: CAISGQQGGNYGYTF.